These T cell receptor beta chains were read from a single sample in a study of patients and donors after allogeneic stem cell transplantation. TCRdb passed the RT-PCR reads through MiXCR, listing each CDR3 protein once. The sample holds 70,000 to 100,000 distinct CDR3 sequences, approximately 5.2% seen once. The specimen was blood, either unsorted or a sorted T cell fraction (not recorded which). The receptors stem from a human donor who was either an allogeneic HSCT recipient or a stem cell or donor lymphocyte infusion donor (not recorded which). It is not recorded whose cells these are; they may come from a transplant donor. Each CDR3 is given with its conserved first and last residue. D genes are given only for firm matches. The size of a clone is reported for some rows only, either as once, few or many, or as a class for expanded clones.

CDR3aa | CDR3nt | abundance | j_gene | d_gene | v_gene
CASSISRTGNQPQHF | TGTGCCAGTAGTATTTCGAGGACAGGCAATCAGCCCCAGCATTTT | many | TRBJ1-5 | . | TRBV19
CSASGTANNEQFF | TGCAGTGCTTCCGGGACAGCCAACAATGAGCAGTTCTTC | . | TRBJ2-1 | TRBD1 | TRBV20-1
CASRDTVNTEAFF | TGTGCCAGTAGGGACACCGTGAACACTGAAGCTTTCTTT | . | TRBJ1-1 | . | TRBV19
CASSLGTSGRAGYEQYF | TGCGCCAGCAGCCTCGGGACTAGCGGGAGGGCCGGATACGAGCAGTACTTC | few | TRBJ2-7 | TRBD2 | TRBV4-1
CSVGRGVSEASGANVLTF | TGCAGCGTTGGACGGGGCGTGAGTGAAGCTTCTGGGGCCAACGTCCTGACTTTC | many | TRBJ2-6 | . | TRBV29-1
CATSPPASYEQYF | TGTGCCACAAGCCCCCCGGCCAGCTACGAGCAGTACTTC | . | TRBJ2-7 | . | TRBV5-5
CASSKQGYTGELFF | TGTGCCAGCAGTAAACAGGGGTACACCGGGGAGCTGTTTTTT | . | TRBJ2-2 | TRBD1 | TRBV6-2/TRBV6-3
CSAPTGGGNTEAFF | TGCAGTGCTCCTACAGGGGGCGGGAACACTGAAGCTTTCTTT | many | TRBJ1-1 | TRBD1 | TRBV20-1
CATSVGYTDTQYF | TGTGCCACCAGTGTGGGGTACACAGATACGCAGTATTTT | many | TRBJ2-3 | . | TRBV24-1
CASSPSSGHRNQPQHF | TGTGCCAGCAGTCCCTCCTCGGGGCACCGCAATCAGCCCCAGCATTTT | . | TRBJ1-5 | . | TRBV27
CASSPGQGQWGKKGTEAFF | TGCGCCAGCTCCCCGGGACAGGGACAATGGGGGAAAAAAGGCACTGAAGCTTTCTTT | many | TRBJ1-1 | TRBD1 | TRBV5-1
CASSPRGRWAEAFF | TGTGCCAGCAGTCCCAGGGGGCGCTGGGCTGAAGCTTTCTTT | few | TRBJ1-1 | TRBD1 | TRBV28
CASGSPGLLTF | TGTGCTAGTGGCAGCCCCGGCCTCCTGACCTTC | . | TRBJ1-2 | . | TRBV12-5
CASTRAPGNSPLHF | TGCGCCAGCACTCGGGCCCCCGGTAATTCACCCCTCCACTTT | . | TRBJ1-6 | . | TRBV5-1
CASSLDGTSYTDTQYF | TGTGCCAGCAGCTTAGACGGGACTAGTTACACAGATACGCAGTATTTT | many | TRBJ2-3 | TRBD2 | TRBV7-8
CASSRGGMRLDNYGYTF | TGTGCCAGCAGCCGGGGGGGGATGCGGTTGGATAACTATGGCTACACCTTC | . | TRBJ1-2 | . | TRBV9
CASSVEPDNEQFF | TGTGCCAGCAGCGTAGAACCCGACAATGAGCAGTTCTTC | many | TRBJ2-1 | . | TRBV9
CASSPQGALVSGYTF | TGTGCCAGCAGCCCCCAGGGGGCGCTAGTTAGTGGCTACACCTTC | . | TRBJ1-2 | TRBD1 | TRBV27
CASSPGQEYEKLFF | TGCGCCAGCAGCCCGGGACAGGAATATGAAAAACTGTTTTTT | many | TRBJ1-4 | TRBD1 | TRBV5-1
CASSLNSEQFF | TGCGCCAGCAGCTTGAACAGCGAGCAGTTCTTC | few | TRBJ2-1 | . | TRBV5-1
CASSLQSGSTGNTIYF | TGCGCCAGCAGCTTGCAGTCGGGCAGCACTGGAAACACCATATATTTT | many | TRBJ1-3 | . | TRBV5-1
CASTNAPNANNEQFF | TGTGCCAGCACAAATGCCCCTAACGCCAACAATGAGCAGTTCTTC | . | TRBJ2-1 | . | TRBV6-1
CSALRTPGDTQYF | TGCAGTGCTTTAAGGACCCCAGGAGATACGCAGTATTTT | many | TRBJ2-3 | . | TRBV20-1
CASSRGTLYYEQYF | TGTGCCAGCAGCCGCGGGACACTCTACTACGAGCAGTACTTC | many | TRBJ2-7 | . | TRBV7-2
CASSVAVRSPLHF | TGTGCCAGCAGCGTAGCTGTCCGTTCACCCCTCCACTTT | few | TRBJ1-6 | . | TRBV9
CASSLSTLAGELFF | TGTGCCAGCAGCTTAAGTACCTTGGCCGGGGAGCTGTTTTTT | many | TRBJ2-2 | . | TRBV7-9
CSVRDRGRAGELFF | TGCAGCGTCCGGGACAGGGGGCGGGCCGGGGAGCTGTTTTTT | many | TRBJ2-2 | TRBD1 | TRBV29-1
CASSLSGYTEAFF | TGTGCCAGCTCACTTTCTGGGTACACTGAAGCTTTCTTT | . | TRBJ1-1 | . | TRBV18
CASSVLAGGYTGELFF | TGTGCCAGCAGCGTCCTAGCGGGAGGTTACACCGGGGAGCTGTTTTTT | . | TRBJ2-2 | TRBD2 | TRBV7-3
CSASERGVDEQFF | TGCAGTGCTTCGGAGAGGGGAGTGGATGAGCAGTTCTTC | many | TRBJ2-1 | . | TRBV20-1
CASSPSRRGRYEQYF | TGTGCCAGCAGCCCGAGCAGAAGGGGGCGGTACGAGCAGTACTTC | few | TRBJ2-7 | TRBD1 | TRBV13
CASSSGLFDEQFF | TGTGCCAGCAGCTCGGGACTATTCGATGAGCAGTTCTTC | few | TRBJ2-1 | TRBD2 | TRBV7-6
CASSRGGTSASTDTQYF | TGTGCCAGCAGCAGAGGCGGGACCAGTGCTAGCACAGATACGCAGTATTTT | many | TRBJ2-3 | . | TRBV2
CASSGDAAGGLGETQYF | TGCGCCAGCAGCGGGGACGCAGCGGGGGGTCTAGGTGAGACCCAGTACTTC | many | TRBJ2-5 | TRBD2 | TRBV5-1
CASSPERAGGGQPQHF | TGTGCCAGCTCACCTGAACGGGCAGGGGGCGGCCAGCCCCAGCATTTT | many | TRBJ1-5 | TRBD1 | TRBV18
CASRFGGRHTEAFF | TGTGCCAGCAGATTCGGAGGGAGGCACACTGAAGCTTTCTTT | many | TRBJ1-1 | . | TRBV6-1
CASRPAPGFFNEQFF | TGTGCCAGCAGACCCGCCCCCGGTTTTTTCAATGAGCAGTTCTTC | many | TRBJ2-1 | . | TRBV7-8
CASSQDWGNTIYF | TGTGCCAGCAGCCAGGATTGGGGAAACACCATATATTTT | . | TRBJ1-3 | . | TRBV11-2
CASSSDIWVGYTF | TGCGCCAGCAGCTCCGACATCTGGGTTGGCTACACCTTC | . | TRBJ1-2 | . | TRBV10-2
CASTTGARSYNEQFF | TGTGCCAGCACTACGGGAGCCCGCTCCTACAATGAGCAGTTCTTC | few | TRBJ2-1 | . | TRBV28
CASAGTGGTDTQYF | TGTGCCAGTGCAGGGACAGGGGGCACAGATACGCAGTATTTT | few | TRBJ2-3 | TRBD1 | TRBV19
CASSQRQGGEQYF | TGTGCCAGCAGCCAGAGGCAGGGTGGCGAGCAGTACTTC | many | TRBJ2-7 | . | TRBV3-1
CASSLAHNQPQHF | TGTGCCAGCAGCCTGGCCCACAATCAGCCCCAGCATTTT | many | TRBJ1-5 | . | TRBV27
CASSGHSGGATDTQYF | TGCGCCAGCAGCGGCCATAGCGGGGGAGCCACAGATACGCAGTATTTT | many | TRBJ2-3 | TRBD2 | TRBV5-1
CASSRTGKADQPQHF | TGTGCCAGCAGCCGGACAGGGAAAGCGGATCAGCCCCAGCATTTT | . | TRBJ1-5 | TRBD1 | TRBV5-6
CASSRKASGNNEQFF | TGTGCCAGCAGCAGAAAAGCTAGCGGAAACAATGAGCAGTTCTTC | many | TRBJ2-1 | TRBD2 | TRBV3-1
CASSLGGTDSYEQYF | TGTGCCAGCAGTCTCGGCGGGACTGACTCCTACGAGCAGTACTTC | many | TRBJ2-7 | . | TRBV6-2/TRBV6-3